These 13 T cell receptor beta chains originate from one sample sequenced in a study of blood T cells in healthy people across ages. It was with a sample-barcoded 5' primer and a J-beta primer mix that a second PCR of about 7 to 12 cycles was run. TCRdb redid the calling of the 5' RACE reads with MiXCR, one entry per CDR3 protein. The sample includes about 670,000 distinct CDR3 sequences, approximately 40% seen only once; the top ten take around 30%. The sample taken for sequencing was blood. These receptors were taken from a man at least 80 years old in good health.

This clonotype has only a few counts. V and J are TRBV4-3 and TRBJ1-5, with 7 bases matching TRBD1. The V gene's germline CDR1 is LGHNA and CDR2 YSLEER. This CDR3 has 16 amino acids. The trim removed 0 bases at V and 5 bases at J, leaving 7 bases unmatched. The CDR3: CASSQDRRRGHQPQHF. The CDR3 DNA reads as TGCGCCAGCAGCCAAGATCGAAGGAGGGGGCATCAGCCCCAGCATTTT.

This chain joins TRBV7-2 and TRBJ2-4; D gene uncertain. The CDR3 runs to 12 residues. Germline V lookup: CDR1 SGHTA, CDR2 FQGNSA. Trimming took 2 bases from V and 9 from J, leaving 8 bases between them. The CDR3 coding sequence is TGTGCCAGCAGCTTATCAAGAACCATTCAGTACTTC. Its translation is CASSLSRTIQYF.

The CDR3 here is CASSVTVNYGYTF. The CDR3 nucleotides read TGTGCCAGCAGTGTGACAGTAAACTATGGCTACACCTTC. This chain links TRBV27 with TRBJ1-2, with a possible D match to TRBD1 (5 bases). This CDR3 contains 13 residues. Trimming took off 5 bases at V and 2 bases at J, with 9 bases between the two ends. Germline loops: CDR1 MNHEY, CDR2 SMNVEV (reference sequence).

The rearrangement joins TRBV25-1 to TRBJ1-1, with 7 bases identical to TRBD1. This CDR3 has 16 amino acids. CDR1 is MGHDK, CDR2 SYGVNS, per germline. The V segment lost 3 bases and the J segment 0 bases; nucleotides outside the gene matches: 7. CDR3 nucleotides: TGTGCCAGCAGTGACGCGGGACAGAGCATGAACACTGAAGCTTTCTTT. As protein: CASSDAGQSMNTEAFF. Full variable domain (missing parts from reference TRBV25-1 and TRBJ1-1): EADIYQTPRYLVIGTGKKITLECSQTMGHDKMYWYQQDPGMELHLIHYSYGVNSTEKGDLSSESTVSRIRTEHFPLTLESARPSHTSQYLCASSDAGQSMNTEAFFGQGTRLTVV.

Points on this clonotype: The junction departs from the called germline gene at one end, perhaps through a read error. This sequence joins TRBV27 and TRBJ2-7; the match to TRBD1 covers 7 bases. Germline assignment: CDR1 MNHEY and CDR2 SMNVEV (reference sequence). CDR3 length equals 14 residues. The CDR3 coding sequence is TGCGCCATCGGGTGCCGGGACAGTCCCTACGAGCAGTACTTC. Its protein is CAIGCRDSPYEQYF.

In its sample, this clonotype was seen once. The chain links TRBV30 to TRBJ1-1; D unresolved. V was pared by 3 bases and J by 4 bases, with 9 bases between. This CDR3 is built from 12 residues. Germline V gives CDR1 GTSNPN, CDR2 SVGIG (reference sequence). CDR3 sequence reads: CAWRSGPTEAFF. In DNA form, the CDR3 reads TGTGCCTGGAGAAGTGGGCCCACTGAAGCTTTCTTT. The complete variable domain, with remaining parts taken from reference TRBV30 and TRBJ1-1, reads SQTIHQWPATLVQPVGSPLSLECTVEGTSNPNLYWYRQAAGRGLQLLFYSVGIGQISSEVPQNLSASRPQDRQFILSSKKLLLSDSGFYLCAWRSGPTEAFFGQGTRLTVV.

V gene TRBV29-1 combines with J gene TRBJ2-7; D may be TRBD1 or TRBD2 (7 bases each). The V gene lost 4 bases and the J gene lost 3 bases, with 16 bases spanning the gap. CDR3 length: 14 amino acids. Germline loops: CDR1 SQVTM, CDR2 ANQGSEA. CDR3: CSVGGRGLSYEQYF. CDR3 DNA sequence: TGCAGCGTTGGAGGGAGGGGGCTTAGCTACGAGCAGTACTTC.

A few counts support this clonotype. This sequence joins TRBV6-2 or TRBV6-3 and TRBJ2-4; either TRBD1 or TRBD2 may supply D (5 bases each). The CDR3 totals 13 residues. The V end was cut by 7 bases, the J end by 1 base, with 8 bases between. Germline values: CDR1 MNHEY, CDR2 SVGEGT. In DNA form, the CDR3 reads TGTGCCAGCAAATGGGGGGCCAAAAACATTCAGTACTTC. Its protein is CASKWGAKNIQYF.

This clonotype was detected a few times. The chain combines TRBV28 with TRBJ2-1, with TRBD2 identical over 9 bases. This CDR3 is built from 14 residues. Trimming removed 9 bases from V and 1 base from J; junction bases left unmatched: 4. CDR1 MDHEN and CDR2 SYDVKM come from the germline V gene. The chain's CDR3 is CASGGRGSYNEQFF. CDR3 coding DNA: TGTGCCAGTGGCGGGAGGGGTTCCTACAATGAGCAGTTCTTC. Drawing the rest from reference TRBV28 and TRBJ2-1, the complete variable domain is DVKVTQSSRYLVKRTGEKVFLECVQDMDHENMFWYRQDPGLGLRLIYFSYDVKMKEKGDIPEGYSVSREKKERFSLILESASTNQTSMYLCASGGRGSYNEQFFGPGTRLTVL.

The chain has TRBV24-1 and TRBJ2-1; 9 bases are a match to TRBD2. Germline loops: CDR1 KGHDR, CDR2 SFDVKD. The CDR3 length is 16 residues. The J segment lost 4 bases and the V segment lost 3 bases, leaving 6 bases of the junction unmatched. CDR3 DNA: TGTGCCACCAGTGATCAGACTAGCGGCAGATACAATGAGCAGTTCTTC. Translating it yields CATSDQTSGRYNEQFF.

This clonotype was seen only a few times. The V call is TRBV20-1, the J call TRBJ1-5, with a possible D match to TRBD1 (6 bases). CDR3 length: 14 amino acids. V gave up 6 bases and J gave up 2 bases, with 14 bases separating them. Germline V gene data show CDR1 as DFQATT and CDR2 as SNEGSKA (reference sequence). The CDR3 sequence is CSARRGSGNQPQHF. The CDR3 nucleotides are TGCAGTGCACGGAGGGGGTCGGGCAATCAGCCCCAGCATTTT.

This sequence joins TRBV2 and TRBJ2-7; TRBD2 aligns across 8 bases. The CDR3 runs to 14 residues. Germline V gene data show CDR1 as SNHLY and CDR2 as FYNNEI. With V trimmed by 2 bases and J by 4 bases, 4 bases remained unmatched. The CDR3 reads CASSETTGGYEQYF. The CDR3 DNA reads as TGTGCCAGCAGTGAAACCACGGGAGGGTACGAGCAGTACTTC. Combining the CDR3 with reference TRBV2 and TRBJ2-7 gives the whole variable domain EPEVTQTPSHQVTQMGQEVILRCVPISNHLYFYWYRQILGQKVEFLVSFYNNEISEKSEIFDDQFSVERPDGSNFTLKIRSTKLEDSAMYFCASSETTGGYEQYFGPGTRLTVT.

This clonotype showed up just once. A read error may be the cause here, since a much bigger clone is one base away. The chain recombines TRBV3-1 with TRBJ2-5; 11 positions match TRBD2. This CDR3 comprises 14 residues. Germline V lookup: CDR1 LGHDT, CDR2 YNNKEL (reference sequence). The V and J ends lost 5 bases and 11 bases, in that order; junction bases with no gene match: 10. CDR3 residues: CASSVTSGNNKQYF. CDR3 sequence (DNA): TGTGCCAGCAGCGTGACTAGCGGGAACAATAAGCAGTACTTC.